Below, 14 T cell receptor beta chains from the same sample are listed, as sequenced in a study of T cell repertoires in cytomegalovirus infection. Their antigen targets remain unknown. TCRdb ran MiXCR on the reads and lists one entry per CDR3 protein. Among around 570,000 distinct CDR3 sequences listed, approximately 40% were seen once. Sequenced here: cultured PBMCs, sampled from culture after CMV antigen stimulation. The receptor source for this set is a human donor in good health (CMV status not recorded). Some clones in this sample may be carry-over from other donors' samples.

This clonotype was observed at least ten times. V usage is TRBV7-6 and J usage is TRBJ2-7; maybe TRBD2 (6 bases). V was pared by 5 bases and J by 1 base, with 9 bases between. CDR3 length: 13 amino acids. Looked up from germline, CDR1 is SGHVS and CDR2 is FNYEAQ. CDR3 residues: CASSQRGSYEQYF. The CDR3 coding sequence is TGTGCCAGCAGCCAACGGGGGTCCTACGAGCAGTACTTC.

DNA for the CDR3: TGTGCCAGCAGTAAAGGGACAGATACGCAGTATTTT. Amino acids: CASSKGTDTQYF. The chain employs TRBV7-2 and TRBJ2-3; D not certain. V was shortened by 6 bases and J by 3 bases, with 7 bases between the two germline ends. This CDR3 has 12 residues. CDR1 and CDR2 from the germline V gene are SGHTA and FQGNSA.

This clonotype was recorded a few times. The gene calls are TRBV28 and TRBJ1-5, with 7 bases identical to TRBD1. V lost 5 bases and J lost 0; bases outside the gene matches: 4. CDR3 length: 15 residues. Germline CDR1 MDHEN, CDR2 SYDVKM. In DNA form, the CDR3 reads TGTGCCAGCAGTACTGACAGGGATAGCAATCAGCCCCAGCATTTT. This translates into CASSTDRDSNQPQHF.

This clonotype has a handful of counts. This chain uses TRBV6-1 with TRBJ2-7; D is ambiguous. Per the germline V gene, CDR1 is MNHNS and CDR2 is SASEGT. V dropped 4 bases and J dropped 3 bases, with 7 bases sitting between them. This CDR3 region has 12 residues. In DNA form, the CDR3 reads TGTGCCAGCAGTGTGAGCCACTACGAGCAGTACTTC. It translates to CASSVSHYEQYF.

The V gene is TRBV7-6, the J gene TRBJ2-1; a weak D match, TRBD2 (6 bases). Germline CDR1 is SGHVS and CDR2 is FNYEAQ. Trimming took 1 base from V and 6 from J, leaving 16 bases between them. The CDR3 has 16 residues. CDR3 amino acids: CASSLDGGTNPNEQFF. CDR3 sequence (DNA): TGTGCCAGCAGCTTAGATGGCGGGACGAACCCCAATGAGCAGTTCTTC. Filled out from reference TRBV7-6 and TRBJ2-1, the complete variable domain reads GAGVSQSPRYKVTKRGQDVALRCDPISGHVSLYWYRQALGQGPEFLTYFNYEAQQDKSGLPNDRFSAERPEGSISTLTIQRTEQRDSAMYRCASSLDGGTNPNEQFFGPGTRLTVL.

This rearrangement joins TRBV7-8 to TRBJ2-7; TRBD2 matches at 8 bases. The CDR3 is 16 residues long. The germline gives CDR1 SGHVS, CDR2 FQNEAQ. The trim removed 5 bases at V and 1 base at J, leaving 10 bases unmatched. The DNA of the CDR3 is TGTGCCAGCAGCCAAAGTCGGGGGGGTAGTTCCTACGAGCAGTACTTC. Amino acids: CASSQSRGGSSYEQYF. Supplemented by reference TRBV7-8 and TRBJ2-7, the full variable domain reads GAGVSQSPRYKVAKRGQDVALRCDPISGHVSLFWYQQALGQGPEFLTYFQNEAQLDKSGLPSDRFFAERPEGSVSTLKIQRTQQEDSAVYLCASSQSRGGSSYEQYFGPGTRLTVT.

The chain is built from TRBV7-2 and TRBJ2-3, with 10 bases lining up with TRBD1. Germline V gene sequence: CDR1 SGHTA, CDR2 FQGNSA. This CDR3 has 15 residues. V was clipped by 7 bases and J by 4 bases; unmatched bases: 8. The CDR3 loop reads CASTRTGGSSDTQYF. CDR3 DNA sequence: TGTGCCAGCACAAGGACAGGGGGTTCTTCAGATACGCAGTATTTT.

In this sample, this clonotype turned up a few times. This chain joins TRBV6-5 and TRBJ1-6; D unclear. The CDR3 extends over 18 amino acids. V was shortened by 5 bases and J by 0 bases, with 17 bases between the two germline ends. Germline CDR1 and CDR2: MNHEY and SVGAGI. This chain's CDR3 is CASSRTILGSSYNSPLHF. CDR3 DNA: TGTGCCAGCAGTCGTACCATCCTCGGGAGCTCCTATAATTCACCCCTCCACTTT.

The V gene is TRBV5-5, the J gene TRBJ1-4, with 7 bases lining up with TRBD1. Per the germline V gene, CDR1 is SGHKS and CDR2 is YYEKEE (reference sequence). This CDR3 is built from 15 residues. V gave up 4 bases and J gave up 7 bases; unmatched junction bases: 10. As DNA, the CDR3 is TGTGCCAGCAGCGATCAGACAGGGAGGGGTGAAAAACTGTTTTTT. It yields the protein CASSDQTGRGEKLFF.

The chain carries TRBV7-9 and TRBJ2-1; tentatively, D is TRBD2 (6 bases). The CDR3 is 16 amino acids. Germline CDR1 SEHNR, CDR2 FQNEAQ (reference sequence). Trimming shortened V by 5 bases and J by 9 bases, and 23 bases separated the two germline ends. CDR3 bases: TGTGCCAGCAGCCAATATGGAACTAGCTCTCGGGTTGAGCAGTTCTTC. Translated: CASSQYGTSSRVEQFF.

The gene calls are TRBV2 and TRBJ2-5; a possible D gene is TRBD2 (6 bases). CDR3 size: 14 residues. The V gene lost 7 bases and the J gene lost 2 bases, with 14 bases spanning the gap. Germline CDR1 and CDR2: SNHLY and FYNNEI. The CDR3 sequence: CASTFAGSQETQYF. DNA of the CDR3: TGTGCCAGCACGTTCGCGGGGTCACAAGAGACCCAGTACTTC.

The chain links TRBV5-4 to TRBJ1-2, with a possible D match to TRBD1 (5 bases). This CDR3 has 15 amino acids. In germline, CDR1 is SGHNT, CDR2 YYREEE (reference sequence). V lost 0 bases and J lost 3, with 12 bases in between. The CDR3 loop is CASSLDPGDHYGYTF. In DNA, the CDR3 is TGTGCCAGCAGCTTGGACCCTGGGGACCACTATGGCTACACCTTC.

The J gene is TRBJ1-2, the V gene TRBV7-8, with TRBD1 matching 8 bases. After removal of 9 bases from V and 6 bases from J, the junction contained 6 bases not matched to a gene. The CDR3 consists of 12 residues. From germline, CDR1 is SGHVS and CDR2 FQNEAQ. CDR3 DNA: TGTGCCAGTACAGGGGGTCTGGATGGCTACACCTTC. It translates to CASTGGLDGYTF.

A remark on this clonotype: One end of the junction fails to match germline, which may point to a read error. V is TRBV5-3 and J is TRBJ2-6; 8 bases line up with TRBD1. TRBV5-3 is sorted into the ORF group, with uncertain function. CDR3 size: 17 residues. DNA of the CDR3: TGTGCCAGCAGCTCCAACCAGGGGGCGTATGGGGCCAACGTCCTGACTTTC. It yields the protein CASSSNQGAYGANVLTF.